This TCR beta chain was sequenced in a study of T cells in localized non-small cell lung cancer. The germline V gene has CDR1 SGHRS and CDR2 YFSETQ. The CDR3 covers 14 residues. The germline V and J ends were trimmed by 0 bases and 4 bases, with 8 bases remaining between them. As concerns this clone: The antigen remains unidentified.

Assay: immunoSEQ multiplex PCR; the TCRdb copy retains only in-frame clones and omits some. The data hold around 140,000 clones, with more than 70% observed a single time. General study findings and limits: Among the tissues sampled, uninvolved adjacent lung had the highest T cell clonality, above tumor. Median detection of top 100 tumor clones in adjacent lung was around 60 clones. A higher density of T cells in blood coincided with extended overall survival. Sequencing, confined to only one tumor region, leaves heterogeneity possible.

V usage is TRBV5-1 and J usage is TRBJ1-3, with unresolved D. The specimen comprised peripheral blood, sampled before any cancer treatment. This receptor was obtained from a female donor of 60 years or more with stage I lung adenocarcinoma. The chain's CDR3 is CASSLGSTGNTIYF. CDR3 nucleotides: TGCGCCAGCAGCTTGGGCTCCACAGGAAACACCATATATTTT.